The subject of this entry is one T cell receptor (beta chain). Its specificity is unknown. This sample was taken from a study of response to subunit inactivated influenza vaccine. Per germline, CDR1 MNHEY and CDR2 SVGAGI. The CDR3 totals 17 residues. V was pared by 0 bases and J by 2 bases, with 6 bases of the junction left unmatched. A single record per CDR3 protein comes from TCRdb applying MiXCR to the RT-PCR reads. The sample has hundreds of thousands of distinct CDR3 sequences, around 8% seen once. Findings and limits, study-wide: Researchers suggested that each seasonal influenza vaccination recruits few new T cells.

The clonotype was recovered from a man between 50 and 69 years old who received an inactivated influenza vaccine. This rearrangement joins TRBV6-5 to TRBJ2-7, with 11 bases lining up with TRBD1. Specimen: PBMCs from blood, collected 23 to 25 months after vaccination. This CDR3 reads CASSYSRPGQGAYEQYF. The CDR3 DNA follows: TGTGCCAGCAGTTACTCGAGGCCGGGACAGGGGGCCTACGAGCAGTACTTC.